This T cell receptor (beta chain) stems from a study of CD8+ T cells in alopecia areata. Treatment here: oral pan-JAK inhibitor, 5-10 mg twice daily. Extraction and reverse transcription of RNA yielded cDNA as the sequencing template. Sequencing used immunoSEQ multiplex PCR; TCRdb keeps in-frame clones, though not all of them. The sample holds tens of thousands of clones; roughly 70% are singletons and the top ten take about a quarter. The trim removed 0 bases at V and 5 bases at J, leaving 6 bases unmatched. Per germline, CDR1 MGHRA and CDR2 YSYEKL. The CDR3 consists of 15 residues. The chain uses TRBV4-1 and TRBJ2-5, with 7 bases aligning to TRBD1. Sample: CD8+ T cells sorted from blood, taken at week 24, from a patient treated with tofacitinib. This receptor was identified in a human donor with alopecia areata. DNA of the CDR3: TGCGCCAGCAGCCAAGAAGGTGTCAGGGGGGAGACCCAGTACTTC. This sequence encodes CASSQEGVRGETQYF.